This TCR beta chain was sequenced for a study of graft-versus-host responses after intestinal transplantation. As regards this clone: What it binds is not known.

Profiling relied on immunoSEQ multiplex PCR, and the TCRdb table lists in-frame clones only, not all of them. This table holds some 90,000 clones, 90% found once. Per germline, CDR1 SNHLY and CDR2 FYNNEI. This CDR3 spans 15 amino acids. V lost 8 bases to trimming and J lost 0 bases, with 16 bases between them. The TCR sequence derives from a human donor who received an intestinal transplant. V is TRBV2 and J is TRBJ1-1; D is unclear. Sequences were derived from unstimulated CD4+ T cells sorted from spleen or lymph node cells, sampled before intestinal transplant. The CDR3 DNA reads TGTGCCAGCCCCCGGGCCCGGGAGGTGAACACTGAAGCTTTCTTT. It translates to CASPRAREVNTEAFF. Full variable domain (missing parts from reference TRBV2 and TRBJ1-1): EPEVTQTPSHQVTQMGQEVILRCVPISNHLYFYWYRQILGQKVEFLVSFYNNEISEKSEIFDDQFSVERPDGSNFTLKIRSTKLEDSAMYFCASPRAREVNTEAFFGQGTRLTVV.